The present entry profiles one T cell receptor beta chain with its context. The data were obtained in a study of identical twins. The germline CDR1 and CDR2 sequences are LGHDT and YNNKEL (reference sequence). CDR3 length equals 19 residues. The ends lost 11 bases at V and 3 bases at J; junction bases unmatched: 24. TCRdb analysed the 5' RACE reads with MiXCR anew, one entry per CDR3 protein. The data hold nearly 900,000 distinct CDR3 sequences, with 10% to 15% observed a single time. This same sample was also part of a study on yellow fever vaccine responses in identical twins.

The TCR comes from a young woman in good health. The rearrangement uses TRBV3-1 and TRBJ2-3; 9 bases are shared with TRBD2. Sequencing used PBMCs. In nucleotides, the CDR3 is TGTGCCTTCTGTCCTTCGTTCCCCCCAGCGGGGGGCGGTACAGATACGCAGTATTTT. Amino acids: CAFCPSFPPAGGGTDTQYF.